The 7 T cell receptor beta chains presented below share a single source sample, sequenced in a study of blood T cell repertoires in COVID-19. Data came from immunoSEQ multiplex PCR; TCRdb stores just in-frame clones and leaves some out. The sample lists approximately 250,000 clones, 75% to 90% occurring once. The sequenced sample consisted of peripheral blood. These receptors were taken from a woman aged 70-85 years with COVID-19, enrolled during active disease.

The V gene is TRBV5-6, the J gene TRBJ1-1, with TRBD1 as a possible D gene (5 bases). Deletions cut 0 bases from V and 4 bases from J, with 13 bases between. Germline V gene sequence: CDR1 SGHDT, CDR2 YYEEEE. The CDR3 is made up of 15 amino acids. CDR3 DNA sequence: TGTGCCAGCAGCTTGGTTGGGGCAGGGCCCACTGAAGCTTTCTTT. This gives the protein CASSLVGAGPTEAFF. The variable domain in full, with the rest retrieved from reference TRBV5-6 and TRBJ1-1, is DAGVTQSPTHLIKTRGQQVTLRCSPKSGHDTVSWYQQALGQGPQFIFQYYEEEERQRGNFPDRFSGHQFPNYSSELNVNALLLGDSALYLCASSLVGAGPTEAFFGQGTRLTVV.

The V gene is TRBV2, the J gene TRBJ2-6, with 8 positions matching TRBD1. V was clipped by 5 bases and J by 2 bases; unmatched bases: 5. The V gene's germline CDR1 is SNHLY and CDR2 FYNNEI. The CDR3 runs to 16 residues. The CDR3 sequence is CASSLYRGTGANVLTF. CDR3 in DNA: TGTGCCAGCAGTTTATACAGGGGGACTGGGGCCAACGTCCTGACTTTC.

The chain uses TRBV3-1 (or the pseudogene TRBV3-2) and TRBJ2-3; the D gene is possibly TRBD2 (6 bases). In germline, CDR1 is LGHDT, CDR2 YNNKEL (reference sequence). The CDR3 is made up of 15 amino acids. V was trimmed by 4 bases and J by 2 bases, leaving 13 bases between them. In nucleotides, the CDR3 is TGTGCCAGCAGCCCGCGGACTACCCCCACAGATACGCAGTATTTT. This encodes CASSPRTTPTDTQYF.

J is TRBJ2-5 and V is TRBV7-8; unclear D gene. V was cut by 5 bases and J by 2 bases, with 9 bases left in between. Germline lookup yields CDR1 SGHVS and CDR2 FQNEAQ. CDR3 length: 13 amino acids. As DNA, the CDR3 is TGTGCCAGCAGCCTACGGTTGCAAGAGACCCAGTACTTC. This gives the protein CASSLRLQETQYF.

V gene TRBV5-4 combines with J gene TRBJ2-5, with TRBD1 matching 7 bases. This CDR3 has 16 residues. The V and J ends lost 1 base and 4 bases, in that order; junction bases with no gene match: 10. Germline lookup yields CDR1 SGHNT and CDR2 YYREEE (reference sequence). Written as DNA, the CDR3 is TGTGCCAGCAGCTTGAAAGAGGGGGCAGGAAGAGAGACCCAGTACTTC. This gives the protein CASSLKEGAGRETQYF. Combining the CDR3 with reference TRBV5-4 and TRBJ2-5 gives the whole variable domain ETGVTQSPTHLIKTRGQQVTLRCSSQSGHNTVSWYQQALGQGPQFIFQYYREEENGRGNFPPRFSGLQFPNYSSELNVNALELDDSALYLCASSLKEGAGRETQYFGPGTRLLVL.

The V and J genes are TRBV9 and TRBJ1-2, with D hard to call. CDR1 is SGDLS and CDR2 is YYNGEE in the germline V gene. There are 15 residues in the CDR3. V dropped 1 base and J dropped 6 bases, with 16 bases sitting between them. The CDR3 DNA reads as TGTGCCAGCAGCGTATTACCCCAGTACGGGGATGGCTACACCTTC. Its translation is CASSVLPQYGDGYTF.

Written as DNA, the CDR3 is TGTGCCAGCAGCCATACAGGGTCGCGGGAGCAGTACTTC. As protein: CASSHTGSREQYF. The V call is TRBV11-3, the J call TRBJ2-7; TRBD1 might be the D (6 bases). The V gene's germline CDR1 is SGHNT and CDR2 YENEEA. The CDR3 is made up of 13 amino acids. V was trimmed by 5 bases and J by 7 bases, leaving 15 bases between them. Drawing the rest from reference TRBV11-3 and TRBJ2-7, the complete variable domain is EAGVVQSPRYKIIEKKQPVAFWCNPISGHNTLYWYLQNLGQGPELLIRYENEEAVDDSQLPKDRFSAERLKGVDSTLKIQPAELGDSAVYLCASSHTGSREQYFGPGTRLTVT.